This paragraph reports one T cell receptor beta chain. The junction departs from germline at one end; a sequencing error may be responsible. Germline CDR1 SQVTM, CDR2 ANQGSEA. This CDR3 has 11 residues. All sequencing subjects had displayed CD8+CD57+ cell expansion on flow cytometry. Acquired aplastic anemia of severe grade affected all patients. The data stem from a study of CD8+CD57+ T cells in acquired aplastic anemia. It was genomic DNA that served as the template for profiling TCR beta VDJ and CDR3. TCRdb itself ran the reads through MiXCR, one entry per CDR3 protein. The data show 180,000 or so distinct CDR3 sequences, with 47% seen just once and under 1.2% held by the top ten.

The sequenced sample was sorted CD4+, CD8+, or CD8+CD57+ T cells (not recorded which) from PBMCs. The sequence derives from a human donor with aplastic anemia. The rearrangement links TRBV29-1 to TRBJ2-7, with D hard to call. CDR3 in DNA: TGCAGCTTGGTTCCCCGAGACGAACAGTACTTC. Amino acid sequence: CSLVPRDEQYF.